The sequence of this T cell receptor (beta chain) was determined in a study of control samples from healthy donors and cancer patients. Produced via immunoSEQ multiplex PCR; TCRdb's table is partial and in-frame only. In the table there are approximately 53,000 clones, around 93% of which are singletons. This receptor was obtained from a man aged 30 to 39 with colorectal cancer. Sequencing used PBMCs.

DNA for the CDR3: TGTGCCAGCAGCAGGGTTTCCGGGCTGGGGAACGAGCAGTACTTC. Its protein product is CASSRVSGLGNEQYF. J is TRBJ2-7 and V is TRBV5-4; D remains unclear. V lost 4 bases and J lost 5, with 19 bases in between. Germline lookup yields CDR1 SGHNT and CDR2 YYREEE (reference sequence). The CDR3 loop spans 15 amino acids. Drawing the rest from reference TRBV5-4 and TRBJ2-7, the complete variable domain is ETGVTQSPTHLIKTRGQQVTLRCSSQSGHNTVSWYQQALGQGPQFIFQYYREEENGRGNFPPRFSGLQFPNYSSELNVNALELDDSALYLCASSRVSGLGNEQYFGPGTRLTVT.